This T cell receptor (beta chain) was identified during a study of blood T cell repertoires in COVID-19. In the study overall: Specimens from acute and convalescent COVID-19 originated in the United States, Italy and Spain. PBMCs, B-cell-depleted T cells, or T cells were the source of the cDNA or gDNA that made up the material.

V lost 1 base to trimming and J lost 6 bases, with 14 bases between them. CDR1 LGHNA and CDR2 YNFKEQ come from the germline V gene. This CDR3 spans 15 amino acids. Per the original methods: By means of reference gene primer amplification, nucleated cell counts were estimated. The protocol was immunoSEQ multiplex PCR, while the TCRdb copy is restricted to in-frame clones and leaves out a portion. The V and J calls and the clone size are those of that table, but D and trimming were determined from the DNA. The data contain roughly 79,000 clones, roughly four fifths of them singletons. This rearrangement joins TRBV4-2 to TRBJ2-3; tentative D call: TRBD1 (6 bases). The specimen sequenced was peripheral blood. The sequence was collected from a human donor in a cohort sampled during active COVID-19. CDR3 protein: CASSQVGTTRDTQYF. In nucleotides, the CDR3 is TGTGCCAGCAGCCAAGTGGGGACAACCAGGGATACGCAGTATTTT.